The 29 T cell receptor beta chains reported below all come from one sample, sequenced in a study of technical replicates of blood from a handful of donors. Repertoires were generated with immunoSEQ multiplex PCR, while TCRdb's copy carries only in-frame clones and drops some. This table has about 14,000 clones, around 86% appearing once. The specimen was PBMCs. The receptors derive from a human donor in good health.

The CDR3 DNA follows: TGTGCCATCAGTGAGTCTCAGCGGGAGGGCCGGTACGAGCAGTACTTC. This gives the protein CAISESQREGRYEQYF. The gene calls are TRBV10-3 and TRBJ2-7, with 10 nucleotides matching TRBD2. The CDR3 is 16 residues long. V lost 0 bases and J lost 4; bases outside the gene matches: 6. Germline V CDR1 and CDR2: ENHRY, SYGVKD.

The chain links TRBV15 to TRBJ1-4; the D is unclear. Germline CDR1 is LNHNV and CDR2 is YYDKDF (reference sequence). The V end lost 0 bases, the J end lost 0 bases, and 8 bases lay between the germline ends. The CDR3 spans 16 residues. CDR3 sequence: CATSRDQPATNEKLFF. The CDR3 region has the DNA TGTGCCACCAGCAGAGATCAACCAGCAACTAATGAAAAACTGTTTTTT.

J is TRBJ1-2 and V is TRBV6-1; possibly TRBD1 for D (6 bases). Trimming stripped 6 bases from V and 4 bases from J, with 18 bases between. The CDR3 runs 15 residues. Germline CDR1 is MNHNS and CDR2 is SASEGT. CDR3 nucleotide sequence: TGTGCCAGCAGCCGGGACAACTATGCGGGCTATGGCTACACCTTC. This translates into CASSRDNYAGYGYTF.

The table lists this clone with a count of one. CDR3: CASSEVAFTDTQYF. The DNA for the CDR3 is TGTGCCAGCAGTGAAGTGGCCTTCACAGATACGCAGTATTTT. This chain links TRBV2 with TRBJ2-3; D gene ambiguous. The CDR3 covers 14 residues. The V end lost 1 base, the J end lost 2 bases, and 7 bases lay between the germline ends. The germline V gene encodes CDR1 SNHLY and CDR2 FYNNEI.

The rearrangement uses TRBV5-5 and TRBJ1-4; TRBD1 matches at 9 bases. The ends lost 4 bases at V and 8 bases at J; junction bases unmatched: 6. Germline-derived CDR1 and CDR2 are SGHKS and YYEKEE (reference sequence). The CDR3 consists of 14 residues. The CDR3 spells CASSRTGGREKLFF. The DNA for the CDR3 is TGTGCCAGCAGCCGAACAGGGGGCAGGGAAAAACTGTTTTTT.

Only a few counts were recorded for this clone. The rearrangement uses TRBV30 and TRBJ1-3; no clear D gene. V dropped 7 bases and J dropped 0 bases, with 10 bases sitting between them. The CDR3 has 13 amino acids. Germline V gene data show CDR1 as GTSNPN and CDR2 as SVGIG (reference sequence). CDR3 bases: TGTGCCTTCGACACGTACTCTGGAAACACCATATATTTT. This encodes CAFDTYSGNTIYF.

V is TRBV9 and J is TRBJ1-1, with 12 bases matching TRBD1. CDR3 length equals 16 residues. In germline, CDR1 is SGDLS, CDR2 YYNGEE. J gave up 5 bases and V 0 bases, and 5 bases lay outside the gene matches. CDR3 loop: CASSVAKGQGATEAFF. CDR3 DNA sequence: TGTGCCAGCAGCGTAGCTAAGGGACAGGGGGCGACTGAAGCTTTCTTT. The entire variable domain, with the rest obtained from reference TRBV9 and TRBJ1-1, is as follows: DSGVTQTPKHLITATGQRVTLRCSPRSGDLSVYWYQQSLDQGLQFLIQYYNGEERAKGNILERFSAQQFPDLHSELNLSSLELGDSALYFCASSVAKGQGATEAFFGQGTRLTVV.

The chain joins TRBV29-1 to TRBJ2-4; 9 bases agree with TRBD2. Germline trimming cut 0 bases from V and 3 bases from J; bases unmatched to any gene: 9. Germline V lookup: CDR1 SQVTM, CDR2 ANQGSEA. This CDR3 is built from 17 residues. CDR3 in DNA: TGCAGCGTTGAAGATCTGGCGGGAGGGCCTGACAAAAACATTCAGTACTTC. Amino acid sequence: CSVEDLAGGPDKNIQYF.

Here the CDR3 reads CASSSGLASYEQYF. The CDR3 nucleotides are TGTGCCAGCAGCTCCGGACTAGCCTCCTACGAGCAGTACTTC. The J gene is TRBJ2-7, the V gene TRBV6-5; 8 positions match TRBD2. The CDR3 has 14 residues. After removal of 6 bases from V and 0 bases from J, the junction contained 4 bases not matched to a gene. The germline gives CDR1 MNHEY, CDR2 SVGAGI.

J is TRBJ2-7 and V is TRBV28, with D unclear. The V gene's germline CDR1 is MDHEN and CDR2 SYDVKM. The CDR3 runs 12 residues. V lost 10 bases and J 4 bases, leaving 14 bases between the germline ends. Here the CDR3 reads CATLGQAYEQYF. The CDR3 coding sequence is TGTGCCACCCTGGGTCAGGCATACGAGCAGTACTTC.

This rearrangement joins TRBV19 to TRBJ2-7, with 9 bases aligning to TRBD1. The J segment lost 2 bases and the V segment lost 8 bases, leaving 10 bases of the junction unmatched. Germline loops: CDR1 LNHDA, CDR2 SQIVND (reference sequence). This CDR3 comprises 15 residues. The CDR3 nucleotides are TGTGCCAGTCGCCCCGACAGGGGGACAACCTACGAGCAGTACTTC. Its translation: CASRPDRGTTYEQYF.

The chain recombines TRBV6-5 with TRBJ2-5; TRBD1 might be the D (6 bases). V dropped 2 bases and J dropped 0 bases, with 10 bases sitting between them. There are 15 residues in the CDR3. Per the germline V gene, CDR1 is MNHEY and CDR2 is SVGAGI. This CDR3 is CASSYRGRDQETQYF. CDR3 sequence (DNA): TGTGCCAGCAGTTACAGGGGGAGAGACCAAGAGACCCAGTACTTC.

This clone came up once. This sequence joins TRBV6-5 and TRBJ2-7, with a possible D match to TRBD2 (5 bases). V gave up 0 bases and J gave up 6 bases, with 12 bases separating them. The germline gives CDR1 MNHEY, CDR2 SVGAGI. The CDR3 loop spans 14 amino acids. This CDR3 is CASSYSTRGIEQYF. The CDR3 nucleotides are TGTGCCAGCAGTTACTCTACGAGAGGGATCGAGCAGTACTTC.

This clone was recorded once. The genes are TRBV11-2 and TRBJ2-1, with D maybe TRBD1 (6 bases). The germline gives CDR1 SGHAT, CDR2 FQNNGV. CDR3 length: 15 residues. V dropped 6 bases and J dropped 4 bases, with 16 bases sitting between them. CDR3 sequence: CASRPVRGMYNEQFF. The CDR3 DNA reads as TGTGCCAGCAGACCCGTGAGGGGGATGTACAATGAGCAGTTCTTC.

The V gene is TRBV28, the J gene TRBJ2-7; TRBD1 matches 7 bases. Germline lookup yields CDR1 MDHEN and CDR2 SYDVKM. V lost 6 bases and J lost 2; bases outside the gene matches: 13. This CDR3 has 16 amino acids. As DNA, the CDR3 is TGTGCCAGCAGACCCGACAAGACAGGGTCCCCCTACGAGCAGTACTTC. Its protein product is CASRPDKTGSPYEQYF.

CDR3 bases: TGCGCCAGCAGCTCTTTAGCGGGAGGGCTCAGCGAGCAGTACTTC. Protein sequence: CASSSLAGGLSEQYF. V gene TRBV5-1 combines with J gene TRBJ2-7, with 11 nucleotides matching TRBD2. The CDR3 length is 15 residues. Germline lookup yields CDR1 SGHRS and CDR2 YFSETQ. The ends lost 3 bases at V and 6 bases at J; junction bases unmatched: 8.

The chain joins TRBV5-5 to TRBJ1-4, with a weak D call TRBD1 (5 bases). Trimming cost V 1 base and J 6 bases, with 13 bases left between them. Germline V gene data show CDR1 as SGHKS and CDR2 as YYEKEE (reference sequence). CDR3 length equals 15 residues. CDR3 in DNA: TGTGCCAGCAGCTTGTTGCAGGGTTCATATGAAAAACTGTTTTTT. Translation: CASSLLQGSYEKLFF.

The rearrangement joins TRBV6-1 to TRBJ2-7; possible D gene TRBD1, 6 bases. The CDR3 totals 15 residues. The V gene's germline CDR1 is MNHNS and CDR2 SASEGT. Trimming removed 3 bases at V and 5 bases at J, with 17 bases between. The CDR3 nucleotides are TGTGCCAGCAGTGATTTAGCAGGGGAAGGCCACGAGCAGTACTTC. It translates to CASSDLAGEGHEQYF.

The rearrangement links TRBV19 to TRBJ1-2, with 12 bases fitting TRBD1. Germline assignment: CDR1 LNHDA and CDR2 SQIVND (reference sequence). After removal of 6 bases from V and 8 bases from J, the junction contained 13 bases not matched to a gene. The CDR3 has 16 amino acids. The CDR3, as DNA: TGTGCCAGTAGACGGGGGGGGACAGGGGGCGCGAGCGGCTACACCTTC. This encodes CASRRGGTGGASGYTF.

This chain joins TRBV19 and TRBJ1-1; no definite D call. The germline V and J ends were trimmed by 7 bases and 5 bases, with 14 bases remaining between them. The CDR3 extends over 13 amino acids. Germline CDR1 LNHDA, CDR2 SQIVND (reference sequence). The CDR3 spells CASTLRAGTEAFF. CDR3 bases: TGTGCCAGTACCCTAAGGGCGGGGACTGAAGCTTTCTTT.

This rearrangement joins TRBV28 to TRBJ2-7; TRBD2 is a possible D gene (6 bases). The ends were cut back, 3 bases at V and 1 base at J, with 13 bases in the middle. This CDR3 comprises 15 residues. Germline-derived CDR1 and CDR2 are MDHEN and SYDVKM. CDR3 region: CASSFGGGRSYEQYF. In DNA form, the CDR3 reads TGTGCCAGCAGTTTCGGTGGTGGGAGGTCCTACGAGCAGTACTTC. Drawing the rest from reference TRBV28 and TRBJ2-7, the complete variable domain is DVKVTQSSRYLVKRTGEKVFLECVQDMDHENMFWYRQDPGLGLRLIYFSYDVKMKEKGDIPEGYSVSREKKERFSLILESASTNQTSMYLCASSFGGGRSYEQYFGPGTRLTVT.

The chain uses TRBV5-1 and TRBJ1-1, with 10 bases fitting TRBD1. Unmatched junction bases numbered 11, after V lost 5 bases and J lost 4 bases. The CDR3 has 16 amino acids. Germline V CDR1 and CDR2: SGHRS, YFSETQ. CDR3 nucleotide sequence: TGCGCCAGCAGAACGACAGGGGGCGGTGGGGCCACTGAAGCTTTCTTT. As protein: CASRTTGGGGATEAFF.

V and J are TRBV30 and TRBJ2-7; D remains ambiguous. The V gene's germline CDR1 is GTSNPN and CDR2 SVGIG (reference sequence). The V gene lost 1 base and the J gene lost 0 bases, with 4 bases spanning the gap. The CDR3 length is 12 residues. The CDR3 DNA reads TGTGCCTGGAGTGCCAACTCCTACGAGCAGTACTTC. Translation gives CAWSANSYEQYF.

The rearrangement joins TRBV5-1 to TRBJ1-2; 9 bases map to TRBD1. Germline CDR1 is SGHRS and CDR2 is YFSETQ. This CDR3 has 12 amino acids. V trimming: 7 bases; J trimming: 6 bases; junction bases outside the gene matches: 4. For the CDR3, the DNA is TGCGCCAGCTCTAGGACAGGGGATGGCTACACCTTC. This codes for CASSRTGDGYTF.

The chain carries TRBV5-4 and TRBJ2-7, with 10 bases identical to TRBD2. The trim removed 0 bases at V and 3 bases at J, leaving 0 bases unmatched. The CDR3 sequence is 14 residues long. Per the germline V gene, CDR1 is SGHNT and CDR2 is YYREEE (reference sequence). CDR3 DNA sequence: TGTGCCAGCAGCTTGGCTAGCGGGAGCTACGAGCAGTACTTC. Amino acids: CASSLASGSYEQYF. The variable domain in full, with the rest retrieved from reference TRBV5-4 and TRBJ2-7, is ETGVTQSPTHLIKTRGQQVTLRCSSQSGHNTVSWYQQALGQGPQFIFQYYREEENGRGNFPPRFSGLQFPNYSSELNVNALELDDSALYLCASSLASGSYEQYFGPGTRLTVT.

The chain combines TRBV6-1 with TRBJ2-7; 11 positions match TRBD1. CDR1 and CDR2 (germline): MNHNS, SASEGT. Trimming cost V 5 bases and J 4 bases; bases outside gene matches: 4. The CDR3 sequence is 14 residues long. Here the CDR3 reads CASSRDRGGYEQYF. The CDR3 DNA reads as TGTGCCAGCAGTAGGGACAGGGGGGGGTACGAGCAGTACTTC.

This sequence joins TRBV28 and TRBJ2-7; 10 bases line up with TRBD2. The junction had 6 bases not matched to a gene; V was cut back by 6 bases and J by 4 bases. The CDR3 extends over 14 amino acids. Germline V gene sequence: CDR1 MDHEN, CDR2 SYDVKM. CDR3 nucleotide sequence: TGTGCCAGCAGCCCTAGCGGGAGTCGGTACGAGCAGTACTTC. This codes for CASSPSGSRYEQYF. Variable domain in full (rest from reference TRBV28 and TRBJ2-7): DVKVTQSSRYLVKRTGEKVFLECVQDMDHENMFWYRQDPGLGLRLIYFSYDVKMKEKGDIPEGYSVSREKKERFSLILESASTNQTSMYLCASSPSGSRYEQYFGPGTRLTVT.

The rearrangement joins TRBV27 to TRBJ2-7; D perhaps matches TRBD1 (6 bases). This CDR3 is built from 16 residues. The V end lost 5 bases, the J end lost 0 bases, and 17 bases lay between the germline ends. Per germline, CDR1 MNHEY and CDR2 SMNVEV (reference sequence). The CDR3 loop is CASSPSGQQHSYEQYF. The CDR3, as DNA: TGTGCCAGCAGTCCGAGCGGACAGCAGCACTCCTACGAGCAGTACTTC.

Turning to this clone: One end of the junction fails to match germline, which may point to a read error. The chain carries TRBV18 and TRBJ2-7, with TRBD2 as a possible D gene (6 bases). Per the germline V gene, CDR1 is KGHSH and CDR2 is LQKENI. CDR3 length: 12 residues. The CDR3 loop is CASSPLGTVMYF. CDR3 nucleotide sequence: TGTGCCAGCTCTCCACTCGGGACTGTGATGTACTTC. The whole variable domain, filled in from reference TRBV18 and TRBJ2-7, reads NAGVMQNPRHLVRRRGQEARLRCSPMKGHSHVYWYRQLPEEGLKFMVYLQKENIIDESGMPKERFSAEFPKEGPSILRIQQVVRGDSAAYFCASSPLGTVMYFGPGTRLTVT.